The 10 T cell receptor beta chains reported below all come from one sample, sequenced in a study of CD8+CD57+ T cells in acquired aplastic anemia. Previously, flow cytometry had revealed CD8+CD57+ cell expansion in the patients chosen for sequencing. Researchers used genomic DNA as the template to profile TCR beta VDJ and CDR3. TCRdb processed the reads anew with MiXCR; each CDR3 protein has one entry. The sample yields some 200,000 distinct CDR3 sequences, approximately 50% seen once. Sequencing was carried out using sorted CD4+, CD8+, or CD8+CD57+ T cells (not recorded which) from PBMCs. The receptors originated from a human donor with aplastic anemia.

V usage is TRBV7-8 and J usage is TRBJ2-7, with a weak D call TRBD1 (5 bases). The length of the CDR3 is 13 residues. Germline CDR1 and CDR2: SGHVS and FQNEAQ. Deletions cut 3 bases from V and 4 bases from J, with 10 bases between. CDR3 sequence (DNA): TGTGCCAGCAGCTTTTCCAGGGATTACGAGCAGTACTTC. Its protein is CASSFSRDYEQYF.

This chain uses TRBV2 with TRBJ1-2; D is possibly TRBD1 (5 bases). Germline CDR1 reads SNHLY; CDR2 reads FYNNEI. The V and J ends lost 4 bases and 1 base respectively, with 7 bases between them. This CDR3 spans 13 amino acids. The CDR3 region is CASSATVNYGYTF. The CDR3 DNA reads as TGTGCCAGCAGTGCGACAGTTAACTATGGCTACACCTTC. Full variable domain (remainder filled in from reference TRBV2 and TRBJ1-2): EPEVTQTPSHQVTQMGQEVILRCVPISNHLYFYWYRQILGQKVEFLVSFYNNEISEKSEIFDDQFSVERPDGSNFTLKIRSTKLEDSAMYFCASSATVNYGYTFGSGTRLTVV.

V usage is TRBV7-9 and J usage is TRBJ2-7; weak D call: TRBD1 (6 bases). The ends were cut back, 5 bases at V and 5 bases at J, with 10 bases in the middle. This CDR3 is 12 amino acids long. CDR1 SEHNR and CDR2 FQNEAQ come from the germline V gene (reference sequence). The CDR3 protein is CASSHTGNEQYF. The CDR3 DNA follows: TGTGCCAGCAGCCACACAGGGAACGAGCAGTACTTC. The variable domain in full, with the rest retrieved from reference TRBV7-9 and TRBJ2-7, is DTGVSQNPRHKITKRGQNVTFRCDPISEHNRLYWYRQTLGQGPEFLTYFQNEAQLEKSRLLSDRFSAERPKGSFSTLEIQRTEQGDSAMYLCASSHTGNEQYFGPGTRLTVT.

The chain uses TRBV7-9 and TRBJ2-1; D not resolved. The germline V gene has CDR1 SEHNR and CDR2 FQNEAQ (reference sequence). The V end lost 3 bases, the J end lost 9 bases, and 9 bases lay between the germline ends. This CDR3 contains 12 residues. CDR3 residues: CASSLIPGEQFF. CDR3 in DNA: TGTGCCAGCAGCTTGATACCGGGTGAGCAGTTCTTC.

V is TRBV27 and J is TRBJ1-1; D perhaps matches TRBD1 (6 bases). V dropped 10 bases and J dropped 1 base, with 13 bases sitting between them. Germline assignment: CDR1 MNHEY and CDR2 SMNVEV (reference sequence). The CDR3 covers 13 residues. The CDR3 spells CATKQGRNTEAFF. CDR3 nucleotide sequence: TGTGCCACCAAACAGGGTAGGAACACTGAAGCTTTCTTT.

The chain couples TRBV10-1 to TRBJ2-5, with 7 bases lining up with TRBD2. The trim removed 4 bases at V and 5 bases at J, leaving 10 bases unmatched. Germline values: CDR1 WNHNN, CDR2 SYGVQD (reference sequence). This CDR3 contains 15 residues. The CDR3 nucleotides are TGCGCCAGCAGTGCAGCGGGACCATCTGTGGAGACCCAGTACTTC. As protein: CASSAAGPSVETQYF.

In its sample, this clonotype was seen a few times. The CDR3, as DNA: TGCAGCGCTATGGGCCCGACAGGGACTGAAGCTTTCTTT. This sequence encodes CSAMGPTGTEAFF. The rearrangement links TRBV29-1 to TRBJ1-1; 7 nucleotides align to TRBD1. The CDR3 length is 13 residues. Unmatched junction bases numbered 10, after V lost 7 bases and J lost 5 bases. CDR1 and CDR2 from the germline V gene are SQVTM and ANQGSEA.

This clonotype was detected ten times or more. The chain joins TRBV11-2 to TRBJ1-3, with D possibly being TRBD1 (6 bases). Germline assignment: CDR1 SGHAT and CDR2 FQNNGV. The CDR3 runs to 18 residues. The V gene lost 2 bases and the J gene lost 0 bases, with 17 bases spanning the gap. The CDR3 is CASSLNVRTATSGNTIYF. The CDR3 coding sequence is TGTGCCAGCAGCTTAAACGTGCGGACAGCTACCTCTGGAAACACCATATATTTT.

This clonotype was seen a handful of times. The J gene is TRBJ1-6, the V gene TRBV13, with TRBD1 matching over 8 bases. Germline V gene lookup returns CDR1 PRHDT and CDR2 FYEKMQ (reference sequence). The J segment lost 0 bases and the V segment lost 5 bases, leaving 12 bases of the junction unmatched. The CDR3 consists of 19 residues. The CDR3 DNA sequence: TGTGCCAGCAGCCCGTACCGGGACAGGACGAGCTCCTATAATTCACCCCTCCACTTT. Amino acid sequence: CASSPYRDRTSSYNSPLHF. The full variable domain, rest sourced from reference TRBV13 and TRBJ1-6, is AAGVIQSPRHLIKEKRETATLKCYPIPRHDTVYWYQQGPGQDPQFLISFYEKMQSDKGSIPDRFSAQQFSDYHSELNMSSLELGDSALYFCASSPYRDRTSSYNSPLHFGNGTRLTVT.

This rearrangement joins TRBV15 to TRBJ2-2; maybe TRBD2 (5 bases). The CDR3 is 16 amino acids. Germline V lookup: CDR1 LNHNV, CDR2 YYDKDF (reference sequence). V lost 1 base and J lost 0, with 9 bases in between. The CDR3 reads CATSRGPGSNTGELFF. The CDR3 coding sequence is TGTGCCACCAGCAGAGGGCCGGGATCGAACACCGGGGAGCTGTTTTTT. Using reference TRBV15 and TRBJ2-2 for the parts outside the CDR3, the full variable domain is DAMVIQNPRYQVTQFGKPVTLSCSQTLNHNVMYWYQQKSSQAPKLLFHYYDKDFNNEADTPDNFQSRRPNTSFCFLDIRSPGLGDTAMYLCATSRGPGSNTGELFFGEGSRLTVL.